This TCR beta chain was sequenced during a study of cytomegalovirus exposure and HLA in healthy donors. Study background: There were 100 million to 130 million unique TCR beta sequences, drawn from some 180 million T cells, in an earlier analysis. Regarding the study as a whole: Several of the most significant clusters appeared linked to common viral pathogens, based on a later analysis. Earlier results showed most TCR beta V segments being productive about 87% or about 30% of the time.

V lost 0 bases, J lost 5 bases, and 4 bases stayed unmatched. The germline CDR1 and CDR2 sequences are LGHNA and YSLEER. This CDR3 comprises 14 residues. Primers for the PCR totalled 60 Vbeta and 13 Jbeta. Sequenced by immunoSEQ multiplex PCR; TCRdb stores in-frame clones only, minus some. The sample contains about 98,000 clones, roughly 83% of which appear only once. Details on this clone: Its specificity is unknown.

V is TRBV4-3 and J is TRBJ2-7, with 7 positions matching TRBD2. Source material: PBMCs. This receptor was identified in a man aged 35 to 55 in good health and CMV-seronegative. The CDR3, as DNA: TGCGCCAGCAGCCAAGATCGAGCGGGGCACGAGCAGTACTTC. Its translation is CASSQDRAGHEQYF.